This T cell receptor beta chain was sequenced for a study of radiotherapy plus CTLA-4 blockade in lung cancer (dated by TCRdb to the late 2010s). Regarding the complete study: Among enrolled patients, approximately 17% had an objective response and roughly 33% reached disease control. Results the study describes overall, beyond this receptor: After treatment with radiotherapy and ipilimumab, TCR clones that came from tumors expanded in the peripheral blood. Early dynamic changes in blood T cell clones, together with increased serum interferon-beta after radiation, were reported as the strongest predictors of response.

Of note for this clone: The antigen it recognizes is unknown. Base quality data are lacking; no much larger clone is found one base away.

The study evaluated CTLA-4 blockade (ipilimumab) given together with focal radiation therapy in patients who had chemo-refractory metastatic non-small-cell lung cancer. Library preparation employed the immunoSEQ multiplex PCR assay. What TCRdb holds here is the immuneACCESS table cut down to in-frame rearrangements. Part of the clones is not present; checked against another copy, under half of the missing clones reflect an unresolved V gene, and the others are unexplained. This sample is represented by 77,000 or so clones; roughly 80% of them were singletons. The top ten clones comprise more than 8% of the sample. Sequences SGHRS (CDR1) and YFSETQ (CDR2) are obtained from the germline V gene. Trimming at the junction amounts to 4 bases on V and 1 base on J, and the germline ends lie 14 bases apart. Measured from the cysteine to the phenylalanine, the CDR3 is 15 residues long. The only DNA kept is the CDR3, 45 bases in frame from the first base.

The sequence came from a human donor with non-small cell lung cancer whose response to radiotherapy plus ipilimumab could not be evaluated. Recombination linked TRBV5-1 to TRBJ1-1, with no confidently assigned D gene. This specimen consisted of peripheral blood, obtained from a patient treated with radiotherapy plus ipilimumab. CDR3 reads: CASSLRSGSNTEAFF. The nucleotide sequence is TGCGCCAGCAGCCTGCGTAGTGGTTCGAACACTGAAGCTTTCTTT. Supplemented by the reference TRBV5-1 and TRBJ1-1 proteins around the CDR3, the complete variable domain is KAGVTQTPRYLIKTRGQQVTLSCSPISGHRSVSWYQQTPGQGLQFLFEYFSETQRNKGNFPGRFSGRQFSNSRSEMNVSTLELGDSALYLCASSLRSGSNTEAFFGQGTRLTVV.